This is a list of T cell receptor beta chains from one sample in a study of cytomegalovirus exposure and HLA in healthy donors. Sequenced by immunoSEQ multiplex PCR; TCRdb stores in-frame clones only, minus some. The table records approximately 150,000 clones, about 61% of them present only once. What was sequenced was PBMCs. All receptors come from a male donor in good health and CMV-seronegative. Both conserved end residues are part of each CDR3. The D gene is left open where the match is weak. Where a row states a size, it is once, few, many or the class of an expanded clone; other rows omit it.

j_call,d_call,v_call,clone_size,cdr3_nt,cdr3_aa
TRBJ1-3,-,TRBV15,-,TGTGCCACCAGCAGAACTACACCCCCCATATATTTT,CATSRTTPPIYF
TRBJ1-5,-,TRBV9,-,TGTGCCAGCAGCGTAGCCCCACGGGGGCCCCAGCATTTT,CASSVAPRGPQHF
TRBJ2-4,TRBD2,TRBV13,few,TGTGCCAGCAGCCTGGGACTAGCGGGGGCCGGGGGGATTCAGTACTTC,CASSLGLAGAGGIQYF
TRBJ1-2,-,TRBV6-5,few,TGTGCCAGCAGTTATGGGCAGGGAGGCTATGGCTACACCTTC,CASSYGQGGYGYTF
TRBJ2-7,TRBD1,TRBV28,few,TGTGCCAGCAGTTTGCTCGACAGGGGCCACGAGCAGTACTTC,CASSLLDRGHEQYF
TRBJ1-5,TRBD1,TRBV7-8,few,TGTGCCAGCAGCTTAGGGACAGGGAACAATCAGCCCCAGCATTTT,CASSLGTGNNQPQHF
TRBJ1-1,TRBD1,TRBV2,-,TGTGCCAGCAGCCGGGACAGCCACACTGAGGCTTTCTTT,CASSRDSHTEAFF
TRBJ2-1,TRBD2,TRBV9,-,TGTGCCAGCAGCGTAGATCCGGGGGGACCAATAAGTAGCTCCTACAATGAGCAGTTCTTC,CASSVDPGGPISSSYNEQFF
TRBJ2-3,-,TRBV28,-,TGTGCCAGCAGAACATTCCGCACAATTAAGCAGTATTTT,CASRTFRTIKQYF
TRBJ1-6,-,TRBV30,-,TGTGCCTGGAATGGGCGTTATAATTCACCCCTCCACTTT,CAWNGRYNSPLHF
TRBJ1-6,-,TRBV7-3,-,TGTGCCAGCAGCTCCCAAGGGGGGGATAATTCACCCCTCCACTTT,CASSSQGGDNSPLHF
TRBJ1-1,TRBD1,TRBV6-5,-,TGTGCCAGCAGTCAGACAGGGGGCACTGAAGCTTTCTTT,CASSQTGGTEAFF
TRBJ1-5,TRBD1,TRBV19,-,TGTGCCAGTAGCCCGCCGGACAGGCAAGGTCAGCATTTT,CASSPPDRQGQHF
TRBJ2-1,TRBD1,TRBV19,-,TGTGCCATCGGGACAGGGGGAGATGCCGATGAGCAGTTCTTC,CAIGTGGDADEQFF
TRBJ1-5,-,TRBV2,-,TGTGCCAGCAGTTCTGCTGGGGGGAATCAGCCCCAGCATTTT,CASSSAGGNQPQHF
TRBJ1-3,-,TRBV19,-,TGTGCCAGTAGTCCCCAACGGGCTGGAAACACCATATATTTT,CASSPQRAGNTIYF
TRBJ2-6,-,TRBV7-8,-,TGTGCCAGCAGCCAAAAAAGGGTCGGGATTGAATCCGGGGCCAACGTCCTGACTTTC,CASSQKRVGIESGANVLTF
TRBJ1-5,-,TRBV28,-,TGTGCCAGCCTCTTGGGGAGCCAGACATATAGCAATCAGCCCCAGCATTTT,CASLLGSQTYSNQPQHF
TRBJ2-7,TRBD1,TRBV4-1,few,TGCGCCAGCAGCCAAGTCCGCGGGCCAGGGGGCCACGAGCAGTACTTC,CASSQVRGPGGHEQYF
TRBJ2-5,TRBD1,TRBV5-1,-,TGCGCCAGCAGCACCGGACAGGGTCAAGAGACCCAGTACTTC,CASSTGQGQETQYF
TRBJ1-1,-,TRBV6-5,few,TGTGCCAGCAGTTACTCAGGGGTGAACACTGAAGCTTTCTTT,CASSYSGVNTEAFF
TRBJ1-1,-,TRBV6-5,-,TGTGCCAGCAGTTACGGCCGCAGGCCTCTGAACACTGAAGCTTTCTTT,CASSYGRRPLNTEAFF
TRBJ2-2,TRBD2,TRBV13,few,TGTGCCAGCAGCTTAGTCGGGACTAGCGGGGGGAACACCGGGGAGCTGTTTTTT,CASSLVGTSGGNTGELFF
TRBJ2-3,TRBD2,TRBV7-9,-,TGTGCCAGCCCTGGGGCTAGCGGCAGCACAGATACGCAGTATTTT,CASPGASGSTDTQYF
TRBJ1-2,-,TRBV28,-,TGTGCCAGCAGCTTCATTCGGACGACGACTAGCTATGGCTACACCTTC,CASSFIRTTTSYGYTF
TRBJ2-3,TRBD1,TRBV2,-,TGTGCCAGCAGTCAAGCTCAGGGGGCGGGAGATACGCAGTATTTT,CASSQAQGAGDTQYF
TRBJ2-7,-,TRBV21-1,-,TGTGCCAGCAGCAAAAGGGGGTCCCTATGGTGCGAGCAGTACTTC,CASSKRGSLWCEQYF
TRBJ2-1,-,TRBV5-1,-,TGCGCCAGCAGCGGAGGCCTAGCGCCTTCCTACAATGAGCAGTTCTTC,CASSGGLAPSYNEQFF
TRBJ2-5,-,TRBV7-2,-,TGTGCCAGCAGCTTAGGGCTGGCAGGGAAAGAGACCCAGTACTTC,CASSLGLAGKETQYF
TRBJ1-5,TRBD1,TRBV19,-,TGTGCCAGTAGTACGGGGGACAGGGCCTTCAATCAGCCCCAGCATTTT,CASSTGDRAFNQPQHF
TRBJ1-2,-,TRBV30,once,TGTGCCTGGATTAGAGGCGACTATGGCTACACCTTC,CAWIRGDYGYTF
TRBJ2-5,TRBD1,TRBV5-5,-,TGTGCCAGCAGCTTGTCAGGGGGTGGAGAGACCCAGTACTTC,CASSLSGGGETQYF
TRBJ2-3,-,TRBV29-1,-,TGCAGCGTGTCTCGGGGTTCAGATACGCAGTATTTT,CSVSRGSDTQYF
TRBJ2-2,-,TRBV5-1,few,TGCGCCAGCAGCCCCGCCGCCGGCACCGGGGAGCTGTTTTTT,CASSPAAGTGELFF
TRBJ2-7,TRBD2,TRBV29-1,-,TGCAGCGTCGGCGGGAGTCAGGGCTCCTACGAGCAGTACTTC,CSVGGSQGSYEQYF
TRBJ1-1,-,TRBV2,-,TGTGCCAGCAGTGAACCCGGTGTGAACACTGAAGCTTTCTTT,CASSEPGVNTEAFF
TRBJ2-4,TRBD1,TRBV19,-,TGTGCCAGTAGTACAGGGGGCCGGGCCAAAAACATTCAGTACTTC,CASSTGGRAKNIQYF
TRBJ2-1,TRBD1,TRBV7-2,-,TGTGCCAGCAGCTTGATAGACAGGGGGCGTTATAATGAGCAGTTCTTC,CASSLIDRGRYNEQFF
TRBJ2-2,TRBD2,TRBV27,-,TGTGCCAGCAGTTTATCTTTGGGACTAGCGGGGGCCGGGGAGCTGTTTTTT,CASSLSLGLAGAGELFF
TRBJ2-7,-,TRBV6-6,-,TGTGCCAGCAGTTATGAATCCGAGTACGAGCAGTACTTC,CASSYESEYEQYF
TRBJ2-3,-,TRBV5-4,-,TGTGCCAGCAGCCAGGGCGGGAACTGGGTCTCTGCAGATACGCAGTATTTT,CASSQGGNWVSADTQYF
TRBJ2-3,TRBD2,TRBV5-4,-,TGTGCCAGCAGCAAACGTAGCGGGGGGGACACAGATACGCAGTATTTT,CASSKRSGGDTDTQYF
TRBJ2-3,-,TRBV5-1,-,TGCGCCAGCAGCCCGGTGTTAGACACAGATACGCAGTATTTT,CASSPVLDTDTQYF
TRBJ1-5,-,TRBV19,-,TGTGCCAGTAGGGTACTACTCTATAGCAATCAGCCCCAGCATTTT,CASRVLLYSNQPQHF
TRBJ2-2,TRBD1,TRBV6-1,-,TGTGCCAGCAGTGAAGCCCCAGGGGGCGCGTCGAGTGGTGGGGAGCTGTTTTTT,CASSEAPGGASSGGELFF
TRBJ2-7,-,TRBV18,-,TGTGCCAGCTCACCTGAGGCGGGCGAGCAGTACTTC,CASSPEAGEQYF
TRBJ1-2,-,TRBV7-2,-,TGTGCCAGCAGCTTAGAAGTGGGGTGGGGGACTGTCCCCCTCTATGGCTACACCTTC,CASSLEVGWGTVPLYGYTF